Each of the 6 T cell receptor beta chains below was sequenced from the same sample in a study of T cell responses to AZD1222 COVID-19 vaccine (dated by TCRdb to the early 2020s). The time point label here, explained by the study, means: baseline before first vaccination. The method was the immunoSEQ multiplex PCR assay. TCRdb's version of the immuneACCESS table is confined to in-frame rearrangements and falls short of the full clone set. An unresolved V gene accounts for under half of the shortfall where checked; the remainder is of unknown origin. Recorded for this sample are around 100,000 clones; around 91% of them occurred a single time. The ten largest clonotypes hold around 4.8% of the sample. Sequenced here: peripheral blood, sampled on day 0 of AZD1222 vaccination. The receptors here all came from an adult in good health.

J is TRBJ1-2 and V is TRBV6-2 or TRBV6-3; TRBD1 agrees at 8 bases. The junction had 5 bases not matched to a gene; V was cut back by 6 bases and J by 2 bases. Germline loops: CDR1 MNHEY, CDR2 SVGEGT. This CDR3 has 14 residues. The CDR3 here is CASSRTGSNYGYTF. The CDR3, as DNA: TGTGCCAGCAGCCGGACAGGGTCCAACTATGGCTACACCTTC.

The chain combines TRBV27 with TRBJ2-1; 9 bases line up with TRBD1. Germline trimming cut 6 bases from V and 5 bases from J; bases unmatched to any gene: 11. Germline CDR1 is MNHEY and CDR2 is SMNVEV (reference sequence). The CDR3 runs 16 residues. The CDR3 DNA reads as TGTGCCAGCAGAAATCTTGGGACAGGGAAGGACAATGAGCAGTTCTTC. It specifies CASRNLGTGKDNEQFF.

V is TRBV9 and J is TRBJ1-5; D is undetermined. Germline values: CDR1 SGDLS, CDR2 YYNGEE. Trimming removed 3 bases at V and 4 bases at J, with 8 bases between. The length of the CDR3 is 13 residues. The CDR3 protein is CASSDGENQPQHF. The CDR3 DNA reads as TGTGCCAGCAGCGATGGGGAGAATCAGCCCCAGCATTTT.

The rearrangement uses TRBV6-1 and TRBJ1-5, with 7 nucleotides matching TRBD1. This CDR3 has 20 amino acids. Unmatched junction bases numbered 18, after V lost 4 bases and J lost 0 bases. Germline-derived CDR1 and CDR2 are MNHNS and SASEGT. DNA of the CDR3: TGTGCCAGCAGTGGCGAATTTCGGGGGACAGAAGCATATAGCAATCAGCCCCAGCATTTT. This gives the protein CASSGEFRGTEAYSNQPQHF.

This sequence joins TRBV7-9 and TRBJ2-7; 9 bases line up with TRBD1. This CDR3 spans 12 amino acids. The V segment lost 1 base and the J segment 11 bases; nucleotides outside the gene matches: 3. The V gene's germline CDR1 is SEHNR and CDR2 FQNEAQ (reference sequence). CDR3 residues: CASSLVGTGKYF. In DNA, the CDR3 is TGTGCCAGCAGCTTAGTTGGGACAGGGAAGTACTTC.

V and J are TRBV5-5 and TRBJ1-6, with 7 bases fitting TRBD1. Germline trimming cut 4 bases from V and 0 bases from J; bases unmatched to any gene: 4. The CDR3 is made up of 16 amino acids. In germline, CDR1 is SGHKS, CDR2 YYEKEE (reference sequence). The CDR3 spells CASSHDRASYNSPLHF. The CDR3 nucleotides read TGTGCCAGCAGCCATGACAGGGCCTCCTATAATTCACCCCTCCACTTT.